The source of this TCR beta chain is a study of CD8 T cells in ankylosing spondylitis. Findings of the study overall: Blood of patients with ankylosing spondylitis appeared to be characterized by a TCR beta motif of seven or eight highly homologous variants. As reported, disease-linked clones showed significant enrichment in matched ankylosing spondylitis synovial fluid. Disease-linked clones had a CD8+ phenotype and relatively low frequency in peripheral blood.

Libraries of TCR beta came from quantitative 5'-RACE with molecular barcodes. Using its own MiXCR run on the 5' RACE reads, TCRdb lists one record per CDR3 protein. This repertoire shows some 840,000 distinct CDR3 sequences, 12% found once; its top ten account for 0.45% to 0.6%. A few counts support this clonotype. Its antigen is unidentified. Germline V CDR1 and CDR2: DFQATT, SNEGSKA (reference sequence). Trimming stripped 6 bases from V and 5 bases from J, with 31 bases between. The CDR3 runs to 18 residues. This TCR was sampled from a male donor with ankylosing spondylitis. The specimen sequenced was blood, either unsorted or a sorted T cell fraction (not recorded which). The chain employs TRBV20-1 and TRBJ2-5, with D tentatively TRBD1 (6 bases). The CDR3 reads CSAGNPQSWDTGGETQYF. Here the CDR3 DNA reads TGCAGTGCAGGCAACCCCCAATCGTGGGACACGGGTGGGGAGACCCAGTACTTC.